This T cell receptor beta chain originates from a study of CD4 and CD8 cells across lung adenocarcinoma regions. The germline CDR1 and CDR2 sequences are MNHNS and SASEGT. This CDR3 has 16 residues. The V segment lost 2 bases and the J segment 3 bases; nucleotides outside the gene matches: 8. In its sample, this clonotype was seen many times. Samples came from patients with localized non-small cell lung adenocarcinoma. MiXCR was run by TCRdb on the PCR reads, yielding one entry per CDR3 protein. The sample holds around 15,000 distinct CDR3 sequences, just under 55% seen once. The rearrangement uses TRBV6-1 and TRBJ2-7, with 9 bases that match TRBD1. The receptor was derived from a female donor with lung adenocarcinoma. The CD4 and CD8 labels of this study may be unreliable. The sequenced sample consisted of CD8+ T cells from the center of a lung tumor. The CDR3 spells CASSEPSRDRDYEQYF. The CDR3 nucleotides read TGTGCCAGCAGTGAACCCAGCCGGGACAGGGACTACGAGCAGTACTTC.